This T cell receptor beta chain is drawn from a study of T cells in Graves' hyperthyroidism and ophthalmopathy. General study points: Among clonotypes expanded in thyroid above 0.001, most were also found in blood. In validation, the model predicted ophthalmopathy. These predictions came a median around 5.9 months before onset. Ophthalmopathy was told apart from stable hyperthyroidism by a 13 V-J model.

The source material, RNA transcripts, was used to amplify TCR beta CDR3 regions. HTBI primers were used for first-round RT-PCR of the TCR CDR3. TCRdb re-called the multiplex PCR reads through MiXCR, storing one row per CDR3 protein. The repertoire has about 400,000 distinct CDR3 sequences, under 15% of them found once; the top ten carry approximately 13%. A patient was excluded if there was uncontrolled infection, other autoimmune disease, pregnancy or lactation. This clonotype was seen a handful of times. As yet, its antigen is unknown. The CDR3 sequence is 16 residues long. Trimming removed 4 bases at V and 0 bases at J, with 12 bases between. Germline values: CDR1 KGHSH, CDR2 LQKENI.

The sample comprised blood. This TCR derives from a man between 18 and 35 years old with Graves' ophthalmopathy. V usage is TRBV18 and J usage is TRBJ1-4; D perhaps matches TRBD1 (5 bases). Here the CDR3 reads CASSLLTAATNEKLFF. The DNA of the CDR3 is TGTGCCAGCTCACTGCTGACAGCCGCAACTAATGAAAAACTGTTTTTT.